These 21 T cell receptor beta chains were sequenced from one sample in a study of blood T cell repertoires in COVID-19. Measured with immunoSEQ multiplex PCR; TCRdb has only the in-frame clones, and not every one. The profile shows a few hundred thousand clones, under 90% of them singletons. Specimen: peripheral blood. These receptors came from a woman aged 40 to 50 who had recovered from COVID-19.

This chain links TRBV30 with TRBJ1-1, with D possibly matching TRBD1 (6 bases). The V gene's germline CDR1 is GTSNPN and CDR2 SVGIG (reference sequence). V gave up 1 base and J gave up 8 bases, with 8 bases separating them. The CDR3 totals 11 residues. The CDR3 reads CAWSADSEAFF. CDR3 bases: TGTGCCTGGAGTGCGGACAGCGAAGCTTTCTTT.

This rearrangement joins TRBV27 to TRBJ2-5; 7 nucleotides match TRBD1. Germline lookup yields CDR1 MNHEY and CDR2 SMNVEV (reference sequence). J lost 7 bases, V lost 6 bases, and 8 bases had no gene match. The CDR3 has 13 residues. Written as DNA, the CDR3 is TGTGCCAGCAGGCCAACAGGGGCAGGGACCCAGTACTTC. Translating it yields CASRPTGAGTQYF.

The CDR3 coding sequence is TGTGCCAGCAGTTTAAGTGGGCCTTACACAGATACGCAGTATTTT. This codes for CASSLSGPYTDTQYF. The chain has TRBV27 and TRBJ2-3, with D unresolved. CDR3 length: 15 amino acids. The ends were cut back, 2 bases at V and 2 bases at J, with 11 bases in the middle. Germline loops: CDR1 MNHEY, CDR2 SMNVEV (reference sequence).

This clone has only a few counts. The chain carries TRBV24-1 and TRBJ2-3; TRBD2 matches 14 bases. The CDR3 spans 17 residues. Germline trimming cut 3 bases from V and 4 bases from J; bases unmatched to any gene: 5. Germline V gene sequence: CDR1 KGHDR, CDR2 SFDVKD. The CDR3 bases are TGTGCCACCAGTGATCCGGGACTAGCGGGAGAGGCAGATACGCAGTATTTT. It specifies CATSDPGLAGEADTQYF.

This chain uses TRBV6-5 with TRBJ2-7, with a tentative D call TRBD2 (7 bases). This CDR3 region has 15 residues. Trimming took 2 bases from V and 0 from J, leaving 11 bases between them. CDR1 is MNHEY, CDR2 SVGAGI, per germline. The CDR3 coding sequence is TGTGCCAGCAGTTACGCAGGGGAGGGCTCCTACGAGCAGTACTTC. Residues: CASSYAGEGSYEQYF.

V and J are TRBV6-5 and TRBJ2-7, with 10 bases aligning to TRBD1. Germline CDR1 reads MNHEY; CDR2 reads SVGAGI. This CDR3 contains 14 residues. After removal of 5 bases from V and 5 bases from J, the junction contained 6 bases not matched to a gene. The CDR3 region has the DNA TGTGCCAGCAGTCCGGGACAGGGGAACCACGAGCAGTACTTC. Amino acid sequence: CASSPGQGNHEQYF.

The genes are TRBV5-5 and TRBJ2-2; 8 nucleotides align to TRBD1. The CDR3 runs 14 residues. From germline, CDR1 is SGHKS and CDR2 YYEKEE (reference sequence). V lost 3 bases, J lost 5 bases, and 3 bases stayed unmatched. The CDR3 spells CASSSTGATGELFF. CDR3 bases: TGTGCCAGCAGCTCGACAGGGGCGACCGGGGAGCTGTTTTTT.

The chain's CDR3 is CASSEAVTYQETQYF. The CDR3 nucleotides read TGTGCCAGCAGTGAAGCCGTGACTTACCAAGAGACCCAGTACTTC. The rearrangement uses TRBV6-1 and TRBJ2-5; the D is unclear. V lost 0 bases to trimming and J lost 0 bases, with 8 bases between them. The CDR3 is 15 residues long. The V gene's germline CDR1 is MNHNS and CDR2 SASEGT.

The gene calls are TRBV3-1 (or the pseudogene TRBV3-2) and TRBJ1-2; unclear D gene. The V end lost 3 bases, the J end lost 8 bases, and 16 bases lay between the germline ends. The CDR3 is 14 amino acids. Germline V lookup: CDR1 LGHDT, CDR2 YNNKEL (reference sequence). The CDR3 nucleotides are TGTGCCAGCAGCCACACATCGCCCGCGGGGGGCTACACCTTC. This gives the protein CASSHTSPAGGYTF.

The chain combines TRBV6-1 with TRBJ2-2, with a possible D match to TRBD2 (5 bases). CDR3 length: 16 amino acids. Trimming took off 4 bases at V and 6 bases at J, with 18 bases between the two ends. Germline loops: CDR1 MNHNS, CDR2 SASEGT. The CDR3 region has the DNA TGTGCCAGCAGTGGACTAAAGGTTTCGGTTCCCGGGGAGCTGTTTTTT. This sequence encodes CASSGLKVSVPGELFF.

The V and J genes are TRBV13 and TRBJ2-1, with TRBD1 as a possible D gene (7 bases). Trimming left V 0 bases short and J 6 bases short, with 18 bases between. This CDR3 spans 17 amino acids. Per the germline V gene, CDR1 is PRHDT and CDR2 is FYEKMQ (reference sequence). CDR3 region: CASSLGPRRGATNEQFF. For the CDR3, the DNA is TGTGCCAGCAGCTTAGGCCCCCGCAGGGGGGCAACCAATGAGCAGTTCTTC.

The chain recombines TRBV27 with TRBJ2-1; 9 nucleotides agree with TRBD2. CDR1 is MNHEY and CDR2 is SMNVEV in the germline V gene (reference sequence). The CDR3 has 14 residues. The V segment lost 3 bases and the J segment 6 bases; nucleotides outside the gene matches: 3. CDR3 amino acids: CASSLSGRSNEQFF. In nucleotides, the CDR3 is TGTGCCAGCAGTTTGAGCGGGAGGAGCAATGAGCAGTTCTTC.

This chain connects TRBV7-9 to TRBJ1-4; D not resolved. V was cut by 4 bases and J by 2 bases, with 14 bases left in between. CDR3 length: 16 residues. CDR1 and CDR2 from the germline V gene are SEHNR and FQNEAQ (reference sequence). The CDR3 protein is CASSSARGGTNEKLFF. The CDR3, as DNA: TGTGCCAGCAGCTCAGCCCGGGGAGGGACTAATGAAAAACTGTTTTTT.

This clone was counted a few times. This rearrangement joins TRBV6-5 to TRBJ2-7, with 10 positions matching TRBD2. The CDR3 is 15 amino acids. The germline gives CDR1 MNHEY, CDR2 SVGAGI. V was clipped by 7 bases and J by 3 bases; unmatched bases: 9. CDR3 nucleotide sequence: TGTGCCAGCACCCAGCGGGAGGGGGAGTACTACGAGCAGTACTTC. Its protein is CASTQREGEYYEQYF.

V is TRBV19 and J is TRBJ2-3; 10 nucleotides align to TRBD1. Unmatched junction bases numbered 2, after V lost 7 bases and J lost 1 base. The CDR3 covers 14 residues. Germline V CDR1 and CDR2: LNHDA, SQIVND (reference sequence). CDR3 region: CASNDRGRTDTQYF. The CDR3 bases are TGTGCCAGTAATGACAGGGGGCGCACAGATACGCAGTATTTT.

The chain carries TRBV19 and TRBJ2-4, with D perhaps TRBD1 (5 bases). The CDR3 extends over 14 amino acids. V lost 1 base, J lost 4 bases, and 8 bases lay in between. CDR1 is LNHDA and CDR2 is SQIVND in the germline V gene (reference sequence). This CDR3 is CASSIGPGKNIQYF. In DNA form, the CDR3 reads TGTGCCAGTAGTATAGGTCCAGGGAAAAACATTCAGTACTTC. Looking up the rest from reference TRBV19 and TRBJ2-4 gives the full variable domain: DGGITQSPKYLFRKEGQNVTLSCEQNLNHDAMYWYRQDPGQGLRLIYYSQIVNDFQKGDIAEGYSVSREKKESFPLTVTSAQKNPTAFYLCASSIGPGKNIQYFGAGTRLSVL.

The CDR3 spells CATSVAGGPGEQFF. The CDR3 nucleotides are TGTGCCACCTCGGTAGCGGGAGGGCCGGGTGAGCAGTTCTTC. This chain uses TRBV19 with TRBJ2-1, with 11 bases identical to TRBD2. This CDR3 comprises 14 residues. Trimming at V came to 10 bases and at J to 9 bases, leaving 11 bases not matched to a gene. CDR1 LNHDA and CDR2 SQIVND come from the germline V gene (reference sequence).

This chain connects TRBV5-1 to TRBJ2-2; 7 bases are shared with TRBD1. The V gene's germline CDR1 is SGHRS and CDR2 YFSETQ. The CDR3 has 15 residues. Losses at the gene ends were 2 bases for V and 4 bases for J; bases not matched to a gene: 5. This CDR3 is CASSFSGQSTGELFF. The CDR3 DNA sequence: TGCGCCAGCAGCTTCTCGGGACAGTCCACCGGGGAGCTGTTTTTT. Based on the CDR3 plus reference TRBV5-1 and TRBJ2-2, the full variable domain is KAGVTQTPRYLIKTRGQQVTLSCSPISGHRSVSWYQQTPGQGLQFLFEYFSETQRNKGNFPGRFSGRQFSNSRSEMNVSTLELGDSALYLCASSFSGQSTGELFFGEGSRLTVL.

This chain connects TRBV5-1 to TRBJ2-1, with unresolved D. Trimming stripped 1 base from V and 2 bases from J, with 7 bases between. In germline, CDR1 is SGHRS, CDR2 YFSETQ. CDR3 length: 14 residues. As DNA, the CDR3 is TGCGCCAGCAGCTTGCCAGACACCTACAATGAGCAGTTCTTC. Translation gives CASSLPDTYNEQFF.

The rearrangement links TRBV7-2 to TRBJ1-4; 8 bases are a match to TRBD1. V gave up 4 bases and J gave up 5 bases; unmatched junction bases: 3. CDR3 length equals 14 residues. Germline-derived CDR1 and CDR2 are SGHTA and FQGNSA. In DNA, the CDR3 is TGTGCCAGCAGCTACGACAGGGGAAATGAAAAACTGTTTTTT. Encoded protein: CASSYDRGNEKLFF.

The genes are TRBV25-1 and TRBJ2-2; D possibly corresponds to TRBD1 (6 bases). The germline CDR1 and CDR2 sequences are MGHDK and SYGVNS. V lost 4 bases and J lost 1, with 16 bases in between. The CDR3 spans 17 residues. The CDR3 coding sequence is TGTGCCAGCAGTGGGACCCGGGACACTTTGAACACCGGGGAGCTGTTTTTT. This encodes CASSGTRDTLNTGELFF.